The subject of this entry is one T cell receptor beta chain. Reverse transcribed after extraction, RNA yielded cDNA as the sequencing template. TCRdb's copy holds only in-frame clones and misses some; the assay was immunoSEQ multiplex PCR. The sample holds about 150,000 clones, about 51% seen once. These data originate in a study of CD8+ T cells in alopecia areata. Study details: Treated patients took oral tofacitinib at 5 to 10 mg twice daily.

Trimming stripped 5 bases from V and 2 bases from J, with 13 bases between. Germline CDR1 is SGHDN and CDR2 is FVKESK. There are 14 residues in the CDR3. The sequence was obtained from a human donor with alopecia areata. This sample comprised CD8+ T cells sorted from blood, obtained at week 0. The chain joins TRBV14 to TRBJ2-7; the D gene is possibly TRBD2 (6 bases). CDR3 DNA sequence: TGTGCCAGCAGCTTCACGGGCGGGGCCTACGAGCAGTACTTC. Protein sequence: CASSFTGGAYEQYF.